The 21 T cell receptor beta chains below were found in one sample sequenced in a study of blood T cell repertoires in COVID-19. TCRdb's table, derived via immunoSEQ multiplex PCR, lists solely in-frame clones and lacks some. The table records some 48,000 clones, 70% to 85% of them present only once. Input material: peripheral blood. These receptors were collected from a man aged 50 to 59 with acute or convalescent COVID-19.

This clone was found a few times. The sample has other DNA sequences that encode this CDR3 too. The rearrangement joins TRBV28 to TRBJ2-6; no clear D. The CDR3 extends over 15 amino acids. CDR1 is MDHEN, CDR2 SYDVKM, per germline. Trimming shortened V by 7 bases and J by 3 bases, and 13 bases separated the two germline ends. This CDR3 is CASTPGHGGANVLTF. DNA of the CDR3: TGTGCCAGCACCCCAGGTCATGGTGGGGCCAACGTCCTGACTTTC.

This chain uses TRBV11-2 with TRBJ1-1; 10 positions agree with TRBD1. J gave up 10 bases and V 5 bases, and 7 bases lay outside the gene matches. Germline V gene data show CDR1 as SGHAT and CDR2 as FQNNGV. The CDR3 covers 13 residues. The CDR3 DNA reads TGTGCCAGCAGCCCGGACAGGGGGGTTGGAGCTTTCTTT. The encoded protein is CASSPDRGVGAFF. Full variable domain (missing parts from reference TRBV11-2 and TRBJ1-1): EAGVAQSPRYKIIEKRQSVAFWCNPISGHATLYWYQQILGQGPKLLIQFQNNGVVDDSQLPKDRFSAERLKGVDSTLKIQPAKLEDSAVYLCASSPDRGVGAFFGQGTRLTVV.

The rearrangement uses TRBV27 and TRBJ1-1; D is uncertain. This CDR3 contains 16 residues. CDR1 and CDR2 (germline): MNHEY, SMNVEV (reference sequence). The V end lost 5 bases, the J end lost 0 bases, and 16 bases lay between the germline ends. The DNA for the CDR3 is TGTGCCAGCAGTGTAAGGAGTCCCAATATGAACACTGAAGCTTTCTTT. It yields the protein CASSVRSPNMNTEAFF.

The V call is TRBV9, the J call TRBJ2-1, with 7 bases lining up with TRBD2. The trim removed 0 bases at V and 9 bases at J, leaving 15 bases unmatched. Germline V gene data show CDR1 as SGDLS and CDR2 as YYNGEE. The CDR3 sequence is 17 residues long. The CDR3 nucleotides read TGTGCCAGCAGCGTAGATTGGCTAGCGGTAGGCCTTAGTGAGCAGTTCTTC. Its protein is CASSVDWLAVGLSEQFF.

The chain is built from TRBV19 and TRBJ2-1, with TRBD2 matching 8 bases. CDR1 is LNHDA and CDR2 is SQIVND in the germline V gene (reference sequence). This CDR3 has 16 amino acids. J was trimmed by 7 bases and V by 0 bases; bases with no gene match: 8. The CDR3 here is CASSIDSAGGNNEQFF. Here the CDR3 DNA reads TGTGCCAGTAGTATAGATTCGGCGGGGGGTAATAATGAGCAGTTCTTC.

The chain has TRBV7-6 and TRBJ1-3; possible D gene TRBD1, 6 bases. Trimming took 1 base from V and 0 from J, leaving 10 bases between them. The CDR3 is 16 residues long. Germline V gene sequence: CDR1 SGHVS, CDR2 FNYEAQ. The CDR3 here is CASSLGRGASGNTIYF. For the CDR3, the DNA is TGTGCCAGCAGCTTAGGTCGGGGGGCCTCTGGAAACACCATATATTTT.

The rearrangement uses TRBV9 and TRBJ1-1; D remains ambiguous. Trimming took 4 bases from V and 2 from J, leaving 12 bases between them. Germline CDR1 SGDLS, CDR2 YYNGEE. CDR3 length equals 14 residues. CDR3 protein: CASSPWTGNTEAFF. As DNA, the CDR3 is TGTGCCAGCAGCCCCTGGACGGGAAACACTGAAGCTTTCTTT.

This clone showed up just once. The chain joins TRBV10-1 to TRBJ2-1; TRBD2 aligns across 7 bases. This CDR3 has 13 amino acids. V shed 3 bases, J shed 10 bases, and the junction held 6 bases outside the gene matches. Germline V gene sequence: CDR1 WNHNN, CDR2 SYGVQD (reference sequence). CDR3 sequence: CASSDNTGGEQFF. Here the CDR3 DNA reads TGCGCCAGCAGTGACAACACCGGGGGGGAGCAGTTCTTC.

The chain employs TRBV19 and TRBJ2-7, with TRBD2 matching over 9 bases. Germline V lookup: CDR1 LNHDA, CDR2 SQIVND (reference sequence). J was trimmed by 6 bases and V by 3 bases; bases with no gene match: 6. This CDR3 region has 14 residues. CDR3 nucleotide sequence: TGTGCCAGTAGTATGATGGGACTAGCAGTCGAGCAGTACTTC. Its translation is CASSMMGLAVEQYF.

J is TRBJ1-3 and V is TRBV28; maybe TRBD1 (5 bases). The CDR3 is made up of 17 amino acids. Germline V CDR1 and CDR2: MDHEN, SYDVKM. Trimming removed 4 bases from V and 0 bases from J, with 16 bases in between. The CDR3 loop reads CASSSRPDSSSGNTIYF. As DNA, the CDR3 is TGTGCCAGCAGTTCCCGACCAGACAGTAGCTCTGGAAACACCATATATTTT.

V is TRBV12-3 or TRBV12-4 and J is TRBJ2-3; no firm D call. Trimming cost V 3 bases and J 4 bases, with 5 bases left between them. The CDR3 has 12 amino acids. DNA of the CDR3: TGTGCCAGCAGTTTTTCATCAGATACGCAGTATTTT. This sequence encodes CASSFSSDTQYF.

V usage is TRBV3-1 (or the pseudogene TRBV3-2) and J usage is TRBJ1-5; perhaps TRBD1 as D (5 bases). The V and J ends lost 3 bases and 5 bases respectively, with 14 bases between them. Germline CDR1 is LGHDT and CDR2 is YNNKEL (reference sequence). This CDR3 has 15 residues. The CDR3: CASSQGGEGHQPQHF. The CDR3 nucleotides read TGTGCCAGCAGCCAGGGGGGTGAGGGGCATCAGCCCCAGCATTTT.

The chain uses TRBV6-5 and TRBJ2-5; tentatively, D is TRBD2 (6 bases). The germline V gene encodes CDR1 MNHEY and CDR2 SVGAGI. This CDR3 has 15 residues. Deletions cut 2 bases from V and 1 base from J, with 11 bases between. Here the CDR3 DNA reads TGTGCCAGCAGTTACGGTTGGGGGGTCCAAGAGACCCAGTACTTC. As protein: CASSYGWGVQETQYF.

The chain employs TRBV6-5 and TRBJ2-1; 12 nucleotides line up with TRBD2. Per germline, CDR1 MNHEY and CDR2 SVGAGI. Trimming removed 6 bases from V and 4 bases from J; junction bases left unmatched: 1. This CDR3 spans 14 amino acids. The CDR3 nucleotides are TGTGCCAGCAGCCTAGCGGGGGGGTACAATGAGCAGTTCTTC. Translating gives CASSLAGGYNEQFF.

The rearrangement uses TRBV7-9 and TRBJ2-2; 12 positions match TRBD1. Trimming at V came to 6 bases and at J to 5 bases, leaving 13 bases not matched to a gene. CDR1 and CDR2 (germline): SEHNR, FQNEAQ (reference sequence). The length of the CDR3 is 18 residues. Written as DNA, the CDR3 is TGTGCCAGCAGAGAGAGCGGGACAGGGGGCAGAAAGACCGGGGAGCTGTTTTTT. Its translation: CASRESGTGGRKTGELFF.

This sequence joins TRBV5-1 and TRBJ1-2; 7 bases line up with TRBD1. The CDR3 runs to 12 residues. Germline trimming cut 4 bases from V and 8 bases from J; bases unmatched to any gene: 5. The germline V gene encodes CDR1 SGHRS and CDR2 YFSETQ. The CDR3 DNA is TGCGCCAGCAGCCTGACAGGGATAGGCTACACCTTC. Translation gives CASSLTGIGYTF.

The chain is built from TRBV28 and TRBJ2-1; 8 bases agree with TRBD2. Looked up from germline, CDR1 is MDHEN and CDR2 is SYDVKM. The CDR3 extends over 15 amino acids. Unmatched junction bases numbered 5, after V lost 3 bases and J lost 4 bases. The CDR3 reads CASSFEAGAYNEQFF. In nucleotides, the CDR3 is TGTGCCAGCAGTTTTGAAGCGGGGGCTTACAATGAGCAGTTCTTC.

V usage is TRBV9 and J usage is TRBJ1-2; D gene uncertain. Germline V CDR1 and CDR2: SGDLS, YYNGEE. The CDR3 is 14 amino acids. Trimming pared 4 bases from V and 0 bases from J, leaving 10 bases between. CDR3: CASSPFSPNYGYTF. DNA for the CDR3: TGTGCCAGCAGCCCATTCAGTCCTAACTATGGCTACACCTTC. Full variable domain (outside the CDR3, taken from reference TRBV9 and TRBJ1-2): DSGVTQTPKHLITATGQRVTLRCSPRSGDLSVYWYQQSLDQGLQFLIQYYNGEERAKGNILERFSAQQFPDLHSELNLSSLELGDSALYFCASSPFSPNYGYTFGSGTRLTVV.

In this sample, this clone turned up a few times. This sequence joins TRBV27 and TRBJ2-3; maybe TRBD2 (5 bases). The CDR3 contains 15 residues. V lost 7 bases to trimming and J lost 0 bases, with 14 bases between them. Per germline, CDR1 MNHEY and CDR2 SMNVEV (reference sequence). This CDR3 reads CASTRDTPSTDTQYF. The CDR3 DNA follows: TGTGCCAGCACCCGGGATACCCCTAGCACAGATACGCAGTATTTT.

The V call is TRBV29-1, the J call TRBJ1-4; D is perhaps TRBD1 (5 bases). This CDR3 is built from 11 residues. Trimming removed 7 bases at V and 6 bases at J, with 9 bases between. From germline, CDR1 is SQVTM and CDR2 ANQGSEA. This CDR3 is CSAQQDEKLFF. For the CDR3, the DNA is TGCAGCGCCCAACAGGATGAAAAACTGTTTTTT.

This clone was seen only a few times. The chain couples TRBV7-3 to TRBJ2-3, with 16 nucleotides matching TRBD2. In germline, CDR1 is SGHTA, CDR2 FQGTGA. CDR3 length: 20 amino acids. Trimming at V came to 2 bases and at J to 4 bases, leaving 12 bases not matched to a gene. For the CDR3, the DNA is TGTGCCAGCAGCTTATATCCCGGGACTAGCGGGAGGGTCCGACCAGATACGCAGTATTTT. It yields the protein CASSLYPGTSGRVRPDTQYF.